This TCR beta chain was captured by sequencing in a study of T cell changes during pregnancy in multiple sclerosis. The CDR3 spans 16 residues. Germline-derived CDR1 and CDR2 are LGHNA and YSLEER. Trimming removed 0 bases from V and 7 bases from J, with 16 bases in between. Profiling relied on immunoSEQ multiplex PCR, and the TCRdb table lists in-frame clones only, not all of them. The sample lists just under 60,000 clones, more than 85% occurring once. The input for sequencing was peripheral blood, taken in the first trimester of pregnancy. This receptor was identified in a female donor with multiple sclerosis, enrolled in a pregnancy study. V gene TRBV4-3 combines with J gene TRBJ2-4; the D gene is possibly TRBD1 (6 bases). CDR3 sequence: CASSQEDQGIGNIQYF. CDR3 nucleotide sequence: TGCGCCAGCAGCCAAGAGGACCAGGGGATAGGGAACATTCAGTACTTC.